A selection of T cell receptor beta chains follows, all from one sample in a study of response to subunit inactivated influenza vaccine. TCRdb re-derived calls from the RT-PCR reads in MiXCR, one entry per CDR3 protein. The sample records 500,000 to 750,000 distinct CDR3 sequences, 13% to 15% being singletons. Sequenced here: PBMCs from blood, sampled approximately 13 days after vaccination. The receptors were gathered from a man aged 45-65 years who received an inactivated influenza vaccine. Both conserved end residues are part of each CDR3. The order of the fields is D gene, J gene, clone size, V gene, CDR3 protein, CDR3 DNA. The D gene is left open where the match is weak. Size is omitted from some rows. Given values are once, few, many or a class for expanded clones.

-,TRBJ1-4,few,TRBV27,CASSTMGRAPEKLFF,TGTGCCAGCAGTACGATGGGACGGGCTCCTGAAAAACTGTTTTTT
-,TRBJ2-7,many,TRBV19,CASSRQAGSYEQYF,TGTGCCAGTAGCCGACAGGCGGGGTCCTACGAGCAGTACTTC
-,TRBJ2-7,few,TRBV6-5,CASSYTKKVNEQYF,TGTGCCAGCAGTTACACGAAGAAGGTCAACGAGCAGTACTTC
-,TRBJ2-7,few,TRBV20-1,CSAKTGRNVYEQYF,TGCAGTGCCAAGACAGGACGAAACGTGTACGAGCAGTACTTC
-,TRBJ1-3,-,TRBV28,CASSFGVRVSGNTIYF,TGTGCCAGCAGTTTTGGCGTCAGGGTCTCTGGAAACACCATATATTTT
TRBD2,TRBJ2-4,-,TRBV6-2/TRBV6-3,CASSYALRSGRAETKNIQYF,TGTGCCAGCAGTTACGCCCTCAGGAGCGGGAGGGCCGAAACCAAAAACATTCAGTACTTC
-,TRBJ2-5,-,TRBV11-1,CASSPAVLQETQYF,TGTGCCAGCAGCCCAGCCGTTCTCCAAGAGACCCAGTACTTC
TRBD2,TRBJ2-3,-,TRBV20-1,CSARGLAGGRTDTQYF,TGCAGTGCCAGAGGACTAGCGGGGGGACGCACAGATACGCAGTATTTT
TRBD1,TRBJ1-4,-,TRBV4-1,CASSQGQGLYEKLFF,TGCGCCAGCAGCCAGGGACAGGGGCTCTACGAAAAACTGTTTTTT
-,TRBJ1-1,few,TRBV12-3/TRBV12-4,CASSLGQALEAFF,TGTGCCAGCAGTTTAGGGCAGGCCCTAGAAGCTTTCTTT
-,TRBJ2-5,-,TRBV5-1,CASSLDVYQETQYF,TGCGCCAGCAGCTTGGATGTCTACCAAGAGACCCAGTACTTC
-,TRBJ2-5,few,TRBV20-1,CSARKSGETQYF,TGCAGTGCACGTAAGAGTGGAGAGACCCAGTACTTC
-,TRBJ1-3,few,TRBV7-9,CASSPMGGTGNTIYF,TGTGCCAGCAGCCCCATGGGAGGGACTGGAAACACCATATATTTT
-,TRBJ2-2,-,TRBV7-2,CASSLRAPYRGELFF,TGTGCCAGCAGCTTAAGGGCGCCCTACCGCGGGGAGCTGTTTTTT
-,TRBJ1-4,few,TRBV6-1,CASRPQGLGEKLFF,TGTGCCAGCAGGCCCCAGGGGTTAGGTGAAAAACTGTTTTTT
TRBD1,TRBJ2-5,-,TRBV28,CASRPSPGQGRETQYF,TGTGCCAGCAGGCCCAGTCCGGGACAGGGAAGAGAGACCCAGTACTTC
-,TRBJ1-1,few,TRBV7-9,CASSDGQKMNTEAFF,TGTGCCAGCAGCGACGGACAGAAAATGAACACTGAAGCTTTCTTT
-,TRBJ1-5,few,TRBV20-1,CGGIPDSNQPQHF,TGCGGGGGGATTCCCGATAGCAATCAGCCCCAGCATTTT
TRBD1,TRBJ2-3,-,TRBV29-1,CSGGQGASDTQYF,TGCAGCGGGGGACAGGGGGCCTCAGATACGCAGTATTTT
-,TRBJ1-6,few,TRBV7-6,CASSLAPAHSGDSPLHF,TGTGCCAGCAGCTTAGCACCCGCCCATTCCGGGGATTCACCCCTCCACTTT
-,TRBJ2-1,-,TRBV7-2,CASTPGRVNNEQFF,TGTGCCAGCACCCCCGGCAGGGTAAACAATGAGCAGTTCTTC
TRBD1,TRBJ2-3,-,TRBV20-1,CSANPGQGVFGRGTDTQYF,TGCAGTGCCAACCCGGGACAGGGGGTTTTTGGACGTGGCACAGATACGCAGTATTTT
TRBD2,TRBJ2-7,few,TRBV20-1,CSARERAGGSYEQYF,TGCAGTGCTAGAGAAAGAGCGGGAGGATCCTACGAGCAGTACTTC
TRBD2,TRBJ2-1,-,TRBV7-3,CASSKGLAGDEQFF,TGTGCCAGCAGCAAAGGGTTAGCGGGAGATGAGCAGTTCTTC
TRBD2,TRBJ2-7,few,TRBV3-1,CASSRGRVVEQYF,TGTGCCAGCAGCCGGGGGAGGGTAGTCGAGCAGTACTTC
TRBD2,TRBJ2-1,-,TRBV11-3,CASSPGGFSYNEQFF,TGTGCCAGCAGCCCCGGGGGGTTCTCCTACAATGAGCAGTTCTTC
-,TRBJ2-7,-,TRBV12-3/TRBV12-4,CASSLGVEEQYF,TGTGCCAGCAGTTTAGGTGTTGAGGAGCAGTACTTC
-,TRBJ1-1,-,TRBV7-2,CASRRSIQSEAFF,TGTGCCAGCAGACGTAGTATCCAAAGCGAAGCTTTCTTT
TRBD2,TRBJ2-5,-,TRBV20-1,CSAPRRGGAFQTQYF,TGCAGTGCTCCCAGGCGGGGGGGTGCTTTTCAGACCCAGTACTTC
TRBD2,TRBJ2-1,once,TRBV25-1,CASTAGGRNEQFF,TGTGCCAGCACGGCGGGGGGCAGGAATGAGCAGTTCTTC
-,TRBJ2-1,many,TRBV6-5,CASSYGDYNEQFF,TGTGCCAGCAGTTATGGGGACTACAATGAGCAGTTCTTC
TRBD1,TRBJ2-2,few,TRBV18,CASSPPMQGAPGELFF,TGTGCCAGCTCACCACCGATGCAGGGGGCGCCCGGGGAGCTGTTTTTT
-,TRBJ2-7,-,TRBV7-8,CASSPLARAGANEQYF,TGTGCCAGCAGTCCCCTAGCGAGGGCAGGGGCAAACGAGCAGTACTTC
-,TRBJ2-3,-,TRBV18,CASSPPQSDTQYF,TGTGCCAGCTCACCACCGCAGTCAGATACGCAGTATTTT
TRBD2,TRBJ2-1,-,TRBV9,CASSPPGLASYNEQFF,TGTGCCAGCAGCCCCCCTGGACTAGCCTCCTACAATGAGCAGTTCTTC
-,TRBJ1-1,many,TRBV29-1,CSVDSPRNTEAFF,TGCAGCGTCGACAGCCCACGGAACACTGAAGCTTTCTTT
TRBD2,TRBJ2-3,-,TRBV6-2/TRBV6-3,CASSSRLGLAGASSTDTQYF,TGTGCCAGCAGTTCCCGGTTGGGACTAGCGGGGGCTTCGAGCACAGATACGCAGTATTTT
-,TRBJ2-7,few,TRBV7-8,CASSFLGVNYEQYF,TGTGCCAGCAGCTTCCTAGGGGTGAACTACGAGCAGTACTTC
-,TRBJ2-3,-,TRBV6-2/TRBV6-3,CASREIADTQYF,TGTGCCAGCAGAGAGATCGCAGATACGCAGTATTTT
-,TRBJ2-7,few,TRBV10-3,CAISAERQGREGQYF,TGTGCCATCAGTGCCGAGCGACAGGGGAGGGAGGGGCAGTACTTC
TRBD1,TRBJ1-1,few,TRBV27,CASSWTGSTEAFF,TGTGCCAGCAGTTGGACAGGGAGCACTGAAGCTTTCTTT
-,TRBJ2-7,-,TRBV5-8,CASSVTRDLPYEQYF,TGTGCCAGCAGCGTAACCAGGGATCTTCCCTACGAGCAGTACTTC
TRBD1,TRBJ2-1,-,TRBV6-1,CASSETQGARGEQFF,TGTGCCAGCAGTGAGACACAGGGGGCGCGCGGTGAGCAGTTCTTC
-,TRBJ1-1,few,TRBV10-3,CAISGQNTEAFF,TGTGCCATCAGCGGACAGAACACTGAAGCTTTCTTT
TRBD2,TRBJ2-1,few,TRBV6-1,CASSPRLAGGGYEQFF,TGTGCCAGCAGCCCCCGGCTAGCGGGAGGAGGTTATGAGCAGTTCTTC
-,TRBJ2-1,-,TRBV20-1,CSARARRRAGEQFF,TGCAGTGCTAGAGCTAGAAGGAGGGCGGGTGAGCAGTTCTTC
-,TRBJ2-7,-,TRBV11-1,CASSLESANEQYF,TGTGCCAGCAGCTTAGAGTCGGCAAACGAGCAGTACTTC
TRBD2,TRBJ2-2,many,TRBV15,CATSEWGLGPGELFF,TGTGCCACCAGCGAGTGGGGACTAGGTCCCGGGGAGCTGTTTTTT
-,TRBJ2-1,-,TRBV6-2/TRBV6-3,CASSSTVYNEQFF,TGTGCCAGCAGTTCGACAGTCTACAATGAGCAGTTCTTC
-,TRBJ1-2,-,TRBV20-1,CTARPQNYGYTF,TGCACTGCCCGCCCTCAAAACTATGGCTACACCTTC
TRBD2,TRBJ2-5,-,TRBV5-1,CASSLAGLAGASSQETQYF,TGCGCCAGCAGCTTGGCGGGACTAGCGGGGGCCTCCAGTCAGGAGACCCAGTACTTC
TRBD2,TRBJ2-2,few,TRBV27,CASSLWSSGSAYTGELFF,TGTGCCAGCAGTTTATGGTCTAGCGGGAGTGCGTACACCGGGGAGCTGTTTTTT
TRBD1,TRBJ2-7,few,TRBV6-1,CASRPTGGGEQYF,TGTGCCAGCAGACCCACAGGGGGAGGCGAGCAGTACTTC